A single sample is the source of the 7 T cell receptor beta chains below, sequenced in a study of blood T cells in healthy people across ages. With a J-beta primer mix and a sample-barcoded 5' primer, a second PCR ran roughly 7 to 11 cycles. TCRdb processed the 5' RACE reads anew with MiXCR; each CDR3 protein has one entry. The table records 800,000 to 950,000 distinct CDR3 sequences, almost 30% of them present only once. These same data were also listed under a study on T cells of mothers and their children.

Sample: blood. These receptor sequences come from a woman in her forties in good health.

At least ten counts were recorded for this clonotype. The chain is built from TRBV12-3 or TRBV12-4 and TRBJ2-5; 7 nucleotides agree with TRBD2. V trimming: 3 bases; J trimming: 3 bases; junction bases outside the gene matches: 1. The CDR3 covers 13 residues. CDR3 in DNA: TGTGCCAGCAGTTTTGCGGGGGAAGAGACCCAGTACTTC. Translating gives CASSFAGEETQYF.

The chain is built from TRBV20-1 and TRBJ2-7, with 11 bases matching TRBD1. Germline V gene lookup returns CDR1 DFQATT and CDR2 SNEGSKA (reference sequence). The CDR3 loop spans 14 amino acids. J lost 3 bases, V lost 6 bases, and 7 bases had no gene match. The CDR3 DNA reads as TGCAGTGCACTCGGGACAGGGGGTCGCTACGAGCAGTACTTC. Translating gives CSALGTGGRYEQYF.

In this sample, this clonotype turned up a few times. This chain joins TRBV5-6 and TRBJ2-1; D is uncertain. This CDR3 is built from 14 residues. V lost 4 bases, J lost 9 bases, and 17 bases lay in between. Germline CDR1 and CDR2: SGHDT and YYEEEE. CDR3: CASSLSPSRGEQFF. CDR3 nucleotides: TGTGCCAGCAGCCTTTCCCCGAGCAGAGGTGAGCAGTTCTTC.

The chain combines TRBV7-2 with TRBJ2-5; weak D call: TRBD1 (5 bases). Germline V lookup: CDR1 SGHTA, CDR2 FQGNSA. V gave up 6 bases and J gave up 1 base, with 12 bases separating them. This CDR3 has 14 amino acids. CDR3 sequence reads: CASSSRQIQETQYF. The CDR3 DNA reads as TGTGCCAGCAGTTCTAGACAGATCCAAGAGACCCAGTACTTC.

The chain links TRBV20-1 to TRBJ1-6; the match to TRBD1 covers 9 bases. Germline values: CDR1 DFQATT, CDR2 SNEGSKA (reference sequence). V shed 4 bases and J 9 bases; nucleotides not matched to a gene: 4. The CDR3 totals 13 residues. CDR3 nucleotides: TGCAGTGCTACCGGGACAGGGTTTTCACCCCTCCACTTT. This encodes CSATGTGFSPLHF.

The rearrangement joins TRBV10-3 to TRBJ1-5, with a weak D call TRBD1 (5 bases). This CDR3 is built from 14 residues. V was clipped by 3 bases and J by 7 bases, with 13 bases between them. Germline assignment: CDR1 ENHRY and CDR2 SYGVKD. Written as DNA, the CDR3 is TGTGCCATCAGTGATAAAAGGGGCGAGCAGCCCCAGCATTTT. It specifies CAISDKRGEQPQHF.

The chain joins TRBV6-5 to TRBJ1-1, with 8 bases aligning to TRBD1. The CDR3 has 15 residues. Germline assignment: CDR1 MNHEY and CDR2 SVGAGI. V was pared by 6 bases and J by 9 bases, with 15 bases of the junction left unmatched. In DNA, the CDR3 is TGTGCCAGCAGCCTCCTTTCAGGGGGCGTAGGGAAAGCTTTCTTT. This codes for CASSLLSGGVGKAFF.